The next 30 T cell receptor beta chains were all read from a single sample in a study of brain T cells in children with intractable seizures. Sequencing used immunoSEQ multiplex PCR; TCRdb keeps in-frame clones, though not all of them. The sample lists about 80,000 clones; around nine tenths were seen once. Sequences were derived from peripheral blood, sampled at surgery. Receptors were obtained from a girl aged 2 to 10 with Rasmussen encephalitis and intractable seizures.

This sequence joins TRBV5-1 and TRBJ2-5, with D hard to call. Germline CDR1 and CDR2: SGHRS and YFSETQ. This CDR3 has 16 residues. The germline V and J ends were trimmed by 0 bases and 1 base, with 13 bases remaining between them. The CDR3 loop is CASSLGAAVFQETQYF. The CDR3 DNA reads TGCGCCAGCAGCTTGGGTGCAGCTGTATTCCAAGAGACCCAGTACTTC.

CDR3 nucleotides: TGTGCCAGCAGCCAAGATCTGACGATGACAGGGAGAAACACCATATATTTT. Translation: CASSQDLTMTGRNTIYF. The V gene is TRBV3-1 (or the pseudogene TRBV3-2), the J gene TRBJ1-3; 7 bases are a match to TRBD1. The V segment lost 0 bases and the J segment 5 bases; nucleotides outside the gene matches: 10. Looked up from germline, CDR1 is LGHDT and CDR2 is YNNKEL (reference sequence). There are 17 residues in the CDR3.

J is TRBJ2-5 and V is TRBV9; D perhaps matches TRBD2 (7 bases). This CDR3 has 15 amino acids. Per germline, CDR1 SGDLS and CDR2 YYNGEE. V lost 6 bases to trimming and J lost 1 base, with 16 bases between them. CDR3 residues: CASNDRGDTQETQYF. The CDR3 DNA follows: TGTGCCAGCAACGATCGGGGGGACACCCAAGAGACCCAGTACTTC.

The genes are TRBV7-9 and TRBJ1-5; D call uncertain. The CDR3 runs to 14 residues. The V end lost 7 bases, the J end lost 2 bases, and 12 bases lay between the germline ends. Germline V gene data show CDR1 as SEHNR and CDR2 as FQNEAQ (reference sequence). CDR3: CASKPDGGNQPQHF. The DNA of the CDR3 is TGTGCCAGCAAACCGGACGGCGGCAATCAGCCCCAGCATTTT.

This chain uses TRBV24-1 with TRBJ2-1; 7 nucleotides line up with TRBD1. Germline assignment: CDR1 KGHDR and CDR2 SFDVKD. J gave up 0 bases and V 6 bases, and 4 bases lay outside the gene matches. This CDR3 is built from 15 residues. Here the CDR3 DNA reads TGTGCCACCAGTCGGGCAGGGGGCTCCTACAATGAGCAGTTCTTC. This translates into CATSRAGGSYNEQFF.

This clone has a handful of counts. The chain couples TRBV3-1 (or the pseudogene TRBV3-2) to TRBJ2-1; 8 nucleotides agree with TRBD2. The CDR3 extends over 15 amino acids. Germline V gene data show CDR1 as LGHDT and CDR2 as YNNKEL (reference sequence). The V and J ends lost 1 base and 4 bases, in that order; junction bases with no gene match: 3. CDR3 sequence reads: CASSQGLAQYNEQFF. The CDR3 region has the DNA TGTGCCAGCAGCCAAGGACTAGCGCAATACAATGAGCAGTTCTTC.

This chain connects TRBV15 to TRBJ2-3; 7 bases are shared with TRBD2. This CDR3 spans 15 amino acids. V lost 0 bases and J lost 0; bases outside the gene matches: 0. Germline V gives CDR1 LNHNV, CDR2 YYDKDF (reference sequence). The CDR3 region has the DNA TGTGCCACCAGCAGAGAGGGAGGGAGCACAGATACGCAGTATTTT. As protein: CATSREGGSTDTQYF.

Regarding this clone: Other DNA sequences in this specimen translate into the identical CDR3. This chain uses TRBV19 with TRBJ1-2, with D hard to call. Germline V lookup: CDR1 LNHDA, CDR2 SQIVND (reference sequence). This CDR3 spans 12 amino acids. V dropped 7 bases and J dropped 4 bases, with 10 bases sitting between them. The CDR3 coding sequence is TGTGCCAGTACCCATCGAGGCTATGGCTACACCTTC. Translating it yields CASTHRGYGYTF.

The chain employs TRBV2 and TRBJ2-3; TRBD2 aligns across 8 bases. The CDR3 has 16 residues. Germline V gene data show CDR1 as SNHLY and CDR2 as FYNNEI. V lost 5 bases and J lost 2; bases outside the gene matches: 9. The CDR3 bases are TGTGCCAGCAGTTCCCAACTAGCGGCGATCACAGATACGCAGTATTTT. Translating gives CASSSQLAAITDTQYF.

Here the CDR3 reads CASGPRTGNTEAFF. The CDR3 bases are TGTGCCAGCGGACCCCGGACAGGGAACACTGAAGCTTTCTTT. The chain employs TRBV5-4 and TRBJ1-1; 7 bases line up with TRBD1. The ends lost 7 bases at V and 1 base at J; junction bases unmatched: 7. The V gene's germline CDR1 is SGHNT and CDR2 YYREEE (reference sequence). This CDR3 contains 14 residues.

The chain uses TRBV27 and TRBJ2-7, with D unresolved. The CDR3 consists of 13 residues. Germline-derived CDR1 and CDR2 are MNHEY and SMNVEV (reference sequence). Trimming removed 6 bases at V and 0 bases at J, with 9 bases between. The CDR3 DNA reads as TGTGCCAGCAGCGGACGGATCTCCTACGAGCAGTACTTC. Encoded protein: CASSGRISYEQYF.

The chain carries TRBV28 and TRBJ2-1; D unclear. V was shortened by 3 bases and J by 3 bases, with 15 bases between the two germline ends. CDR1 and CDR2 (germline): MDHEN, SYDVKM. The CDR3 has 16 residues. CDR3 sequence: CASSLTSPGYYNEQFF. The DNA for the CDR3 is TGTGCCAGCAGTTTGACGTCACCCGGGTACTACAATGAGCAGTTCTTC.

The chain uses TRBV18 and TRBJ2-3; D possibly corresponds to TRBD1 (5 bases). Trimming stripped 4 bases from V and 6 bases from J, with 17 bases between. CDR3 length: 15 residues. The germline V gene has CDR1 KGHSH and CDR2 LQKENI. In DNA, the CDR3 is TGTGCCAGCTCACGGGAAGAGGAAGGGGTGGATACGCAGTATTTT. It encodes CASSREEEGVDTQYF.

The V and J genes are TRBV20-1 and TRBJ1-5, with D possibly being TRBD1 (5 bases). Germline assignment: CDR1 DFQATT and CDR2 SNEGSKA (reference sequence). The CDR3 is made up of 11 amino acids. Trimming removed 6 bases from V and 10 bases from J, with 13 bases in between. The CDR3 loop is CSAPLGGPQHF. The CDR3 region has the DNA TGCAGTGCACCTCTCGGGGGTCCCCAGCATTTT.

The J gene is TRBJ1-1, the V gene TRBV5-4; 7 nucleotides align to TRBD1. This CDR3 comprises 18 residues. The V and J ends lost 2 bases and 0 bases, in that order; junction bases with no gene match: 13. From germline, CDR1 is SGHNT and CDR2 YYREEE (reference sequence). CDR3: CASSFVGQSIGMNTEAFF. DNA for the CDR3: TGTGCCAGCAGCTTCGTGGGACAGTCGATCGGGATGAACACTGAAGCTTTCTTT.

This chain joins TRBV7-2 and TRBJ2-7; D gene unclear. V was shortened by 5 bases and J by 1 base, with 12 bases between the two germline ends. In germline, CDR1 is SGHTA, CDR2 FQGNSA. CDR3 length equals 14 residues. CDR3 bases: TGTGCCAGCAGCCAGGACCGTCTGTCCTACGAGCAGTACTTC. It is translated as CASSQDRLSYEQYF.

This rearrangement joins TRBV5-6 to TRBJ2-7; the D is unclear. V lost 5 bases and J lost 0, with 15 bases in between. The CDR3 loop spans 15 amino acids. Germline loops: CDR1 SGHDT, CDR2 YYEEEE. As DNA, the CDR3 is TGTGCCAGCAGTCCGGACCGGTACCACTCCTACGAGCAGTACTTC. It yields the protein CASSPDRYHSYEQYF.

The genes are TRBV5-1 and TRBJ1-4; the D is unclear. Germline V lookup: CDR1 SGHRS, CDR2 YFSETQ. The CDR3 has 15 amino acids. Trimming removed 0 bases at V and 0 bases at J, with 6 bases between. The CDR3 region has the DNA TGCGCCAGCAGCTTGGGAGGCGCAACTAATGAAAAACTGTTTTTT. Protein sequence: CASSLGGATNEKLFF.

J is TRBJ2-5 and V is TRBV6-4; D gene uncertain. CDR1 is MRHNA and CDR2 is SNTAGT in the germline V gene. There are 11 residues in the CDR3. V lost 2 bases and J 7 bases, leaving 5 bases between the germline ends. In DNA, the CDR3 is TGTGCCAGCAGTGACACGGGGACCCAGTACTTC. Its translation is CASSDTGTQYF.

The chain is built from TRBV2 and TRBJ1-5; D unclear. This CDR3 contains 13 residues. The germline V gene encodes CDR1 SNHLY and CDR2 FYNNEI. Trimming took off 7 bases at V and 3 bases at J, with 10 bases between the two ends. CDR3 DNA: TGTGCCAGCATGGGCATGGCCAATCAGCCCCAGCATTTT. Translation: CASMGMANQPQHF.

This clone appeared once. This chain connects TRBV5-6 to TRBJ1-1, with no clear D. This CDR3 has 12 residues. Germline CDR1 reads SGHDT; CDR2 reads YYEEEE. V was trimmed by 0 bases and J by 3 bases, leaving 3 bases between them. The CDR3, as DNA: TGTGCCAGCAGCTTGGGGGACACTGAAGCTTTCTTT. It is translated as CASSLGDTEAFF.

The chain has TRBV7-2 and TRBJ2-4; D gene ambiguous. Germline lookup yields CDR1 SGHTA and CDR2 FQGNSA. This CDR3 region has 14 residues. The V end was cut by 5 bases, the J end by 3 bases, with 11 bases between. CDR3 amino acids: CASSPPYGKNIQYF. CDR3 DNA: TGTGCCAGCAGCCCACCCTATGGCAAAAACATTCAGTACTTC. The full variable domain, with the rest looked up from reference TRBV7-2 and TRBJ2-4, is GAGVSQSPSNKVTEKGKDVELRCDPISGHTALYWYRQSLGQGLEFLIYFQGNSAPDKSGLPSDRFSAERTGGSVSTLTIQRTQQEDSAVYLCASSPPYGKNIQYFGAGTRLSVL.

The rearrangement links TRBV3-1 (or the pseudogene TRBV3-2) to TRBJ2-5, with D perhaps TRBD2 (6 bases). The V end was cut by 4 bases, the J end by 4 bases, with 16 bases between. This CDR3 is 15 amino acids long. Per germline, CDR1 LGHDT and CDR2 YNNKEL (reference sequence). The CDR3 sequence is CASSLEGGPRETQYF. In nucleotides, the CDR3 is TGTGCCAGCAGCCTGGAGGGCGGGCCGCGAGAGACCCAGTACTTC.

This rearrangement joins TRBV9 to TRBJ2-6; no reliable D call. CDR3 size: 16 residues. Germline assignment: CDR1 SGDLS and CDR2 YYNGEE. V lost 3 bases and J lost 0, with 10 bases in between. The CDR3 bases are TGTGCCAGCAGCGCCTTCCCGGGCTCTGGGGCCAACGTCCTGACTTTC. Its translation is CASSAFPGSGANVLTF.

There are a few counts of this clone. The rearrangement uses TRBV14 and TRBJ1-6; D is unresolved. The CDR3 contains 14 residues. Trimming took 2 bases from V and 5 from J, leaving 7 bases between them. Germline CDR1 SGHDN, CDR2 FVKESK. For the CDR3, the DNA is TGTGCCAGCAGCCAACGTCAGAATAATTCACCCCTCCACTTT. Its protein is CASSQRQNNSPLHF.

The V gene is TRBV11-2, the J gene TRBJ2-7; 12 nucleotides align to TRBD2. The germline gives CDR1 SGHAT, CDR2 FQNNGV. Trimming cost V 8 bases and J 6 bases; bases outside gene matches: 11. The CDR3 runs to 15 residues. In DNA, the CDR3 is TGTGCCAGCTCGGACGCTAGCGGGAGGGCCGGCGAGCAGTACTTC. As protein: CASSDASGRAGEQYF.

The CDR3 spells CASSPRTSNTGELFF. The CDR3 DNA follows: TGTGCCAGCAGCCCTCGGACTTCCAACACCGGGGAGCTGTTTTTT. J is TRBJ2-2 and V is TRBV3-1 (or the pseudogene TRBV3-2); D may be TRBD2 (5 bases). Trimming left V 4 bases short and J 2 bases short, with 11 bases between. CDR3 length: 15 residues. The V gene's germline CDR1 is LGHDT and CDR2 YNNKEL (reference sequence).

The genes are TRBV12-3 or TRBV12-4 and TRBJ1-2; D perhaps matches TRBD1 (5 bases). Trimming took 3 bases from V and 5 from J, leaving 10 bases between them. The CDR3 is 13 amino acids. In nucleotides, the CDR3 is TGTGCCAGCAGTTTCCAGGGAGTATATGGCTACACCTTC. This codes for CASSFQGVYGYTF.

This chain joins TRBV3-1 (or the pseudogene TRBV3-2) and TRBJ1-2; tentative D call: TRBD1 (5 bases). The germline V gene encodes CDR1 LGHDT and CDR2 YNNKEL (reference sequence). Trimming pared 0 bases from V and 7 bases from J, leaving 12 bases between. The CDR3 totals 14 residues. The CDR3 reads CASSQEGPGGGYTF. Here the CDR3 DNA reads TGTGCCAGCAGCCAAGAGGGCCCTGGGGGTGGCTACACCTTC.

V usage is TRBV24-1 and J usage is TRBJ2-1, with 9 positions matching TRBD1. V was clipped by 3 bases and J by 2 bases; unmatched bases: 13. There are 19 residues in the CDR3. Per the germline V gene, CDR1 is KGHDR and CDR2 is SFDVKD. CDR3 region: CATSDAVFTGGRTYNEQFF. In DNA, the CDR3 is TGTGCCACCAGTGATGCCGTATTCACAGGGGGCCGCACCTACAATGAGCAGTTCTTC.